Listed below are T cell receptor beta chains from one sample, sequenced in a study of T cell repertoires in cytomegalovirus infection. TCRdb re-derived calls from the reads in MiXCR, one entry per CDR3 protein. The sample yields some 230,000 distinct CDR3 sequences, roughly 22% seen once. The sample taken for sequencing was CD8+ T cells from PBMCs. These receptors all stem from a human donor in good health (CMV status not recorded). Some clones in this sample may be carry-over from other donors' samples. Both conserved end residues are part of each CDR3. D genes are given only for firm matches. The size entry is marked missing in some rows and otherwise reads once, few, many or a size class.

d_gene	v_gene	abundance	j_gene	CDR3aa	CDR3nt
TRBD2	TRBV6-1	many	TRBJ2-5	CASSLKGGETQYF	TGTGCCAGCAGTTTGAAGGGAGGGGAGACCCAGTACTTC
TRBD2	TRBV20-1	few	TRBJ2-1	CSARMGTNNEQFF	TGCAGTGCTAGAATGGGGACTAACAATGAGCAGTTCTTC
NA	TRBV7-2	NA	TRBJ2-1	CASSFDGSYNEQFF	TGTGCCAGCAGCTTCGACGGATCCTACAATGAGCAGTTCTTC
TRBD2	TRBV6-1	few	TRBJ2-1	CASSPLAGDGHEQFF	TGTGCCAGCAGTCCACTAGCGGGGGATGGCCATGAGCAGTTCTTC
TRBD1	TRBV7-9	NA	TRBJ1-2	CASSYLGQDYTF	TGTGCCAGCAGCTATCTGGGACAGGACTACACCTTC
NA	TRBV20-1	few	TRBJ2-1	CSAAGTWIHNEQFF	TGCAGTGCTGCCGGGACCTGGATCCACAATGAGCAGTTCTTC
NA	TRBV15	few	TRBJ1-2	CATSRGTALNYGYTF	TGTGCCACCAGCAGAGGCACAGCCCTTAACTATGGCTACACCTTC
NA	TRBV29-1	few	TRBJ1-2	CSVREPYGYTF	TGCAGCGTCAGGGAGCCCTATGGCTACACCTTC
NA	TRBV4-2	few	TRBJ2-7	CASSQGAGREQYF	TGTGCCAGCAGCCAAGGAGCGGGTAGGGAGCAGTACTTC
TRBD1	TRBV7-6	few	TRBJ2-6	CASSLQGADSGANVLTF	TGTGCCAGCAGCTTACAGGGGGCGGACTCTGGGGCCAACGTCCTGACTTTC
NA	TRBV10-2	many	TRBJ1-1	CASMGGDTEAFF	TGCGCCAGCATGGGGGGTGATACTGAAGCTTTCTTT
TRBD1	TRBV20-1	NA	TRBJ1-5	CSASGQGKDQPQHF	TGCAGTGCTTCTGGACAGGGGAAAGATCAGCCCCAGCATTTT
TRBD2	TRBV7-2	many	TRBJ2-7	CASSLLGGGGEEQYF	TGTGCCAGCAGCTTATTGGGCGGGGGGGGTGAGGAGCAGTACTTC
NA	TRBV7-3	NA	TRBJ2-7	CASSFPRVPYKQYF	TGTGCCAGCAGCTTTCCCAGGGTCCCCTACAAGCAGTACTTC
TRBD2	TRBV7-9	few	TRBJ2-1	CASSFTGGPDNEQFF	TGTGCCAGCAGCTTCACGGGGGGGCCCGACAATGAGCAGTTCTTC
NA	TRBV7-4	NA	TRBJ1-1	CASSSEQGNTEAFF	TGTGCCAGCAGCTCCGAACAGGGGAACACTGAAGCTTTCTTT
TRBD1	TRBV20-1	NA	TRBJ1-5	CSARDWGQSNQPQHF	TGCAGTGCTAGAGATTGGGGACAGTCAAATCAGCCCCAGCATTTT
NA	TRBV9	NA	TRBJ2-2	CASRGDATGELFF	TGTGCCAGCAGAGGAGATGCCACCGGGGAGCTGTTTTTT
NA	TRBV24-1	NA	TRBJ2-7	CATKKEETYEQYF	TGTGCCACCAAGAAAGAGGAGACCTACGAGCAGTACTTC
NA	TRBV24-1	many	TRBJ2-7	CATSEPGSYEQYF	TGTGCCACCAGTGAACCCGGCTCCTACGAGCAGTACTTC
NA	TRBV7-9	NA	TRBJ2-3	CASSLAQGLDVLWPPPDTQYF	TGTGCCAGCAGCTTAGCGCAGGGGCTAGATGTCCTATGGCCCCCCCCAGATACGCAGTATTTT
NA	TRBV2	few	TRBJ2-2	CAITGLSPNTGELFF	TGTGCCATTACCGGCCTTTCACCGAACACCGGGGAGCTGTTTTTT
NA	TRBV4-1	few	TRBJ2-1	CASSQMSGGNEQFF	TGCGCCAGCAGCCAGATGTCCGGTGGTAATGAGCAGTTCTTC
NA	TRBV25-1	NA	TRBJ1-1	CASSSQGYTEAFF	TGTGCCAGCAGTTCACAGGGATACACTGAAGCTTTCTTT
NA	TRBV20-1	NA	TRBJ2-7	CSAREGGTDDEQYF	TGCAGTGCTAGAGAAGGAGGGACAGACGACGAGCAGTACTTC
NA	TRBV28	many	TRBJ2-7	CASSLRGHLFGYEQYF	TGTGCCAGCAGTTTACGGGGACACCTTTTTGGCTACGAGCAGTACTTC
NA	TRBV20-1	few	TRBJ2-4	CSASDGYIQYF	TGCAGTGCCTCGGACGGCTACATTCAGTACTTC
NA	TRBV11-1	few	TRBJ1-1	CASSPNRGLNTEAFF	TGTGCCAGCAGCCCTAACCGGGGTTTGAACACTGAAGCTTTCTTT
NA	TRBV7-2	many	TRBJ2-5	CASRSGDGETQYF	TGTGCCAGCAGGTCGGGGGACGGGGAGACCCAGTACTTC
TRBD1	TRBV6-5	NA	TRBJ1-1	CANSSETGAGTEAFF	TGTGCCAACAGTTCAGAAACAGGGGCGGGCACTGAAGCTTTCTTT
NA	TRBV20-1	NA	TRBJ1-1	CSASQQNTEAFF	TGCAGTGCTTCCCAGCAGAACACTGAAGCTTTCTTT